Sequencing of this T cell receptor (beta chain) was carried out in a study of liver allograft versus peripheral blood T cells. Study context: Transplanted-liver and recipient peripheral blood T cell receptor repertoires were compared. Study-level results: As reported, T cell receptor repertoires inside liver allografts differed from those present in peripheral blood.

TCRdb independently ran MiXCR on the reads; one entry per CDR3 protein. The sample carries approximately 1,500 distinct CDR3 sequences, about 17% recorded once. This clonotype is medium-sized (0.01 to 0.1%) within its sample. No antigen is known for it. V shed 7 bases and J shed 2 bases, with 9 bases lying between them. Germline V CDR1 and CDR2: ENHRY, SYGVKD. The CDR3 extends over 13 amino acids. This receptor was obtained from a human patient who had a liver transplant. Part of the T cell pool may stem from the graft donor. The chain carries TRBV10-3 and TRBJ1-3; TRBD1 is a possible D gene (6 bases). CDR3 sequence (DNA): TGTGCCATCACGGGGGCAACTGGAAACACCATATATTTT. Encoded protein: CAITGATGNTIYF.